This T cell receptor beta chain was sequenced for a study of blood T cell repertoires in COVID-19. Study in general: COVID-19 samples from acute and convalescent phases originated in the United States, Italy and Spain. T cells, B-cell-depleted T cells, or PBMCs supplied cDNA or gDNA.

The table came from immunoSEQ multiplex PCR; TCRdb's copy has only in-frame clones and leaves some out. The sample lists about 280,000 clones, roughly nine tenths occurring once. The sequenced material came from peripheral blood. The sequence was collected from a woman aged 40-49 years who had recovered from COVID-19.

The CDR3, as DNA: TGCGCCAGCAGGCCTACAGGTTCCTCTGGGGCCAACGTCCTGACTTTC. Translation gives CASRPTGSSGANVLTF. The rearrangement uses TRBV5-1 and TRBJ2-6; TRBD1 might be the D (5 bases). The CDR3 sequence is 16 residues long. Germline V CDR1 and CDR2: SGHRS, YFSETQ. V was trimmed by 5 bases and J by 0 bases, leaving 12 bases between them.